This T cell receptor beta chain was retrieved from a study of blood T cell repertoires in COVID-19. In the study overall: COVID-19 samples, acute and convalescent, were from the United States, Italy and Spain. The analysed material was cDNA or gDNA that came from T cells, B-cell-depleted T cells, or PBMCs.

This CDR3 has 15 amino acids. Looked up from germline, CDR1 is MGHRA and CDR2 is YSYEKL. Trimming stripped 5 bases from V and 4 bases from J, with 12 bases between. Per the authors' pipeline: Amplifying reference gene primers gave estimates of nucleated cell counts. Method: immunoSEQ multiplex PCR; TCRdb's copy keeps in-frame clones and lacks some. V and J calls plus clone size are reproduced from that table; the DNA served to infer D and trimming. The table shows over 250,000 clones, with 70% to 90% occurring only once. This receptor was obtained from a woman in her seventies with acute or convalescent COVID-19. The source material was peripheral blood. J is TRBJ2-6 and V is TRBV4-1, with D tentatively TRBD1 (5 bases). CDR3 residues: CASSSDSAGANVLTF. The CDR3 region has the DNA TGCGCCAGCAGCAGCGACAGCGCCGGGGCCAACGTCCTGACTTTC.